These 4 T cell receptor beta chains came from one sample sequenced in a study of shared clonotypes between healthy human individuals. Clones were read by immunoSEQ multiplex PCR, and TCRdb kept only the in-frame ones, dropping some. The sample lists 650,000 to 750,000 clones, around 72% occurring once. Input material: memory CD4+ T cells sorted from blood. Subset here: CD45RA-negative fraction. The receptors originated from a woman in her 30s in good health.

CDR3 amino acids: CSASGLAGNTIYF. The CDR3 DNA reads TGCAGCGCTAGTGGGCTAGCTGGAAACACCATATATTTT. The chain recombines TRBV29-1 with TRBJ1-3; D ambiguous. The CDR3 sequence is 13 residues long. Trimming removed 7 bases from V and 2 bases from J, with 12 bases in between. CDR1 and CDR2 from the germline V gene are SQVTM and ANQGSEA.

The chain recombines TRBV19 with TRBJ2-1; 7 bases align to TRBD2. The germline V gene encodes CDR1 LNHDA and CDR2 SQIVND (reference sequence). V was clipped by 9 bases and J by 8 bases; unmatched bases: 13. The CDR3 covers 14 residues. CDR3 residues: CASLGRGRRDEQFF. Written as DNA, the CDR3 is TGTGCCAGCCTAGGGCGGGGGAGGCGGGATGAGCAGTTCTTC.

CDR3: CASSSLAGGSFSDEQFF. The CDR3 DNA reads as TGTGCCAGCAGTTCCCTAGCGGGAGGGTCGTTTAGCGATGAGCAGTTCTTC. The rearrangement uses TRBV5-4 and TRBJ2-1; TRBD2 aligns across 12 bases. Trimming cost V 5 bases and J 8 bases; bases outside gene matches: 14. The germline V gene has CDR1 SGHNT and CDR2 YYREEE (reference sequence). The CDR3 has 17 amino acids.

This clone has just a few counts. The chain recombines TRBV7-9 with TRBJ2-5; TRBD2 aligns across 12 bases. From germline, CDR1 is SEHNR and CDR2 FQNEAQ (reference sequence). The CDR3 runs to 18 residues. V lost 2 bases and J lost 5; bases outside the gene matches: 12. As DNA, the CDR3 is TGTGCCAGCAGCTTAAGGTTGACTAGCGGGAGTACCAGGGAGACCCAGTACTTC. Translated: CASSLRLTSGSTRETQYF.